This T cell receptor beta chain stems from a study of blood T cells in healthy people across ages. Whole-study results and caveats: Because donor CMV status was unknown, expanded clonotype changes were possibly confounded.

Sample-barcoded 5' priming and a J-beta primer mix drove a second PCR of roughly 7 to 11 cycles. TCRdb fed the 5' RACE reads into MiXCR, producing one record per CDR3 protein. The data contain about 1.1 million distinct CDR3 sequences, around two fifths of them singletons. This clonotype occurred a few times. Antigen: not known. The specimen sequenced was blood. The clonotype comes from a man between 18 and 29 years old in good health.

The CDR3: CSARDVMGSYNEQFF. CDR3 nucleotide sequence: TGCAGTGCTAGAGATGTTATGGGCTCCTACAATGAGCAGTTCTTC. The V and J genes are TRBV20-1 and TRBJ2-1; D is uncertain. V lost 0 bases and J lost 0, with 9 bases in between. Looked up from germline, CDR1 is DFQATT and CDR2 is SNEGSKA (reference sequence). The CDR3 is 15 amino acids.